This entry features one T cell receptor beta chain sequence. The junction had 11 bases not matched to a gene; V was cut back by 5 bases and J by 6 bases. The CDR3 sequence is 15 residues long. Germline V gives CDR1 MNHEY, CDR2 SVGEGT. This entry is derived from a study of blood T cell repertoires in COVID-19. For the study at large: T cells, B-cell-depleted T cells, or PBMCs provided the cDNA or gDNA that served as material.

Authors' data handling: Cell counts per sample came from amplifying reference gene primers. Assay used: immunoSEQ multiplex PCR; TCRdb lists only in-frame clones, some missing. V and J calls and clone size follow that table, whereas D and trimming were derived from the DNA. Among 90,000 to 120,000 clones listed, about 90% were seen once. This TCR was sampled from a man in his forties with active or convalescent COVID-19. Sequencing was done on a sample of peripheral blood. The rearrangement uses TRBV6-2 or TRBV6-3 and TRBJ1-2, with TRBD1 identical over 8 bases. CDR3: CASSQDREKGDGYTF. CDR3 nucleotide sequence: TGTGCCAGCAGTCAGGACAGGGAAAAAGGGGATGGCTACACCTTC.